Listed here are 8 T cell receptor beta chains from one sample, sequenced in a study of T cell repertoires in cytomegalovirus infection. In TCRdb, the reads were re-called with MiXCR into one record per CDR3 protein. The table shows 150,000 to 200,000 distinct CDR3 sequences, with about a tenth occurring only once. The sequencing input was PBMCs. The receptor set was obtained from a human donor in good health (CMV status not recorded). Some clones in this sample may be carry-over from other donors' samples.

This clonotype was seen repeatedly, ten times or more. The rearrangement uses TRBV19 and TRBJ1-5, with D uncertain. Trimming removed 2 bases at V and 4 bases at J, with 15 bases between. The CDR3 has 16 amino acids. Germline V gene data show CDR1 as LNHDA and CDR2 as SQIVND (reference sequence). The CDR3 DNA sequence: TGTGCCAGTAGTATACCCCCGGACTTGGTTAATCAGCCCCAGCATTTT. This gives the protein CASSIPPDLVNQPQHF.

This clonotype showed up just a few times. The chain couples TRBV2 to TRBJ2-1; 7 positions agree with TRBD2. Trimming at V came to 8 bases and at J to 6 bases, leaving 4 bases not matched to a gene. This CDR3 is 12 amino acids long. From germline, CDR1 is SNHLY and CDR2 FYNNEI. CDR3 nucleotides: TGTGCCAGCTGGGAGGGTCCCAATGAGCAGTTCTTC. The encoded protein is CASWEGPNEQFF.

A remark on this clonotype: A read error may explain this, as a much larger clone is one base away. The chain uses TRBV12-3 or TRBV12-4 and TRBJ1-5; 9 bases agree with TRBD1. The CDR3 has 15 amino acids. Trimming took 1 base from V and 9 from J; bases not matched to a gene: 7. Here the CDR3 reads CASSLGTGAVRPQHF. The CDR3 DNA reads as TGTGCCAGCAGTTTAGGGACAGGGGCCGTTCGGCCCCAGCATTTT.

In this sample, this clonotype turned up many times. The V and J genes are TRBV7-2 and TRBJ2-1, with a possible D match to TRBD2 (5 bases). The CDR3 extends over 13 amino acids. CDR1 is SGHTA, CDR2 FQGNSA, per germline. V lost 2 bases and J 11 bases, leaving 13 bases between the germline ends. The CDR3 bases are TGTGCCAGCAGCTTATTTGCGGGTGATAAGCAGTTCTTC. As protein: CASSLFAGDKQFF.

V usage is TRBV28 and J usage is TRBJ1-5, with a weak D call TRBD1 (5 bases). Between the trimmed V and J ends, which lost 7 bases and 9 bases, there was a span of 22 bases. Germline V gives CDR1 MDHEN, CDR2 SYDVKM. The CDR3 sequence is 15 residues long. CDR3 loop: CASTGAGTPFWPQHF. The DNA of the CDR3 is TGTGCCAGCACAGGTGCCGGGACCCCCTTTTGGCCCCAGCATTTT.

This clonotype was seen a handful of times. This chain joins TRBV24-1 and TRBJ2-3, with a weak D call TRBD2 (6 bases). The CDR3 contains 16 residues. Looked up from germline, CDR1 is KGHDR and CDR2 is SFDVKD. Trimming stripped 2 bases from V and 0 bases from J, with 11 bases between. The CDR3 spells CATSDSSGLSTDTQYF. CDR3 bases: TGTGCCACCAGTGATTCGAGCGGGCTTAGCACAGATACGCAGTATTTT.

V and J are TRBV5-4 and TRBJ1-1; 9 bases agree with TRBD1. V trimming: 3 bases; J trimming: 3 bases; junction bases outside the gene matches: 3. CDR3 length equals 14 residues. The germline gives CDR1 SGHNT, CDR2 YYREEE (reference sequence). The CDR3 DNA reads as TGTGCCAGCAGCTGGACAGGGGCTGACACTGAAGCTTTCTTT. It yields the protein CASSWTGADTEAFF.

This clonotype was seen a few times. The gene calls are TRBV28 and TRBJ1-1; tentative D call: TRBD1 (6 bases). Germline lookup yields CDR1 MDHEN and CDR2 SYDVKM. CDR3 length: 15 amino acids. Deletions cut 6 bases from V and 6 bases from J, with 20 bases between. DNA of the CDR3: TGTGCCAGCAGCCCCAGCGAGGGGGTTTTCGCTGAAGCTTTCTTT. As protein: CASSPSEGVFAEAFF.